This T cell receptor (beta chain) derives from a study of early T cells in non-severe SARS-CoV-2 infection. Study at large: Chains were unpaired, as sequencing was done on bulk RNA from unsorted whole blood.

This CDR3 comprises 17 residues. The V end lost 1 base, the J end lost 4 bases, and 14 bases lay between the germline ends. CDR1 MNHNY and CDR2 SVGAGI come from the germline V gene (reference sequence). General study findings and limits: A preference for anti-spike CD8 responses marked VDJdb matching, which missed private and CD4 specificities.

The TCR library protocol was used to attach unique molecular identifiers. These identifiers were attached to individual cDNA molecules. TCRdb re-called the 5' RACE reads with MiXCR, one entry per CDR3 protein. Of roughly 72,000 distinct CDR3 sequences listed, approximately 13% were seen once; the top ten hold around 2.9%. Many counts were recorded for this clonotype. The antigen is not known. The sequencing here drew on whole blood, taken at baseline. The chain links TRBV6-6 to TRBJ2-6; D gene unclear. This TCR was sampled from an adult who was a healthcare worker with PCR-confirmed SARS-CoV-2 infection or an uninfected control (not recorded which). CDR3 in DNA: TGTGCCAGCAGTTACTATTCAGCCCTCGGAGGGGCCAACGTCCTGACTTTC. Protein product: CASSYYSALGGANVLTF.